What follows describes a single TCR beta chain. Its antigen is as yet unknown. This entry is derived from a study of T cell responses to AZD1222 COVID-19 vaccine. CDR3 size: 16 residues. CDR1 and CDR2 from the germline V gene are SGDLS and YYNGEE. The J segment lost 2 bases and the V segment lost 0 bases, leaving 2 bases of the junction unmatched. The data were produced by immunoSEQ multiplex PCR, yet TCRdb's version contains in-frame clones alone and is incomplete. Seen here are 120,000 to 150,000 clones, around 90% observed once, and the top ten hold roughly 7.5%. Findings and caveats of the study: Two AZD1222 doses significantly raised spike-specific TCR breadth and depth over controls. Clonal diversity may have been underestimated, and the donors were mostly white British, with more females than males.

V gene TRBV9 combines with J gene TRBJ2-5; 12 nucleotides align to TRBD2. The specimen was peripheral blood, collected 28 days after the second dose of the MenACWY control vaccine. The TCR was taken from an adult who received the MenACWY meningococcal vaccine as a control. The CDR3 loop is CASSVGTSGMQETQYF. CDR3 coding DNA: TGTGCCAGCAGCGTAGGGACTAGCGGGATGCAAGAGACCCAGTACTTC.